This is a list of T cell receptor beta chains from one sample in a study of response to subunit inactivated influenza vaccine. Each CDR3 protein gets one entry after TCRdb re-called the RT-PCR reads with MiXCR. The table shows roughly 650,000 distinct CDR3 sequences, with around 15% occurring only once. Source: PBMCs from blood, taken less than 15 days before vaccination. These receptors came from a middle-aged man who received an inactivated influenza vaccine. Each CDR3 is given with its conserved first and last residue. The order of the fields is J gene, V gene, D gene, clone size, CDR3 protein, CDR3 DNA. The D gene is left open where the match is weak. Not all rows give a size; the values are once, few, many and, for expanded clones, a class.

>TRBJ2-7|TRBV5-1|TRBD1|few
CASSDRTGGYEQYF
TGCGCCAGCAGCGATAGGACAGGGGGCTACGAGCAGTACTTC
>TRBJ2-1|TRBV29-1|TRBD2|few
CSAVGLAADNEQFF
TGCAGCGCCGTGGGACTAGCGGCCGACAATGAGCAGTTCTTC
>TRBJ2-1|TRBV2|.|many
CASRDYQKQFF
TGTGCCAGCAGGGACTACCAAAAACAGTTCTTC
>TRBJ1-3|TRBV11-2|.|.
CASSPRVLPVSGNTIYF
TGTGCCAGCAGCCCCCGGGTACTCCCAGTCTCTGGAAACACCATATATTTT
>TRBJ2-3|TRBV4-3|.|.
CASSQDLIGAKTDTQYF
TGCGCCAGCAGCCAAGATCTCATCGGAGCTAAGACAGATACGCAGTATTTT
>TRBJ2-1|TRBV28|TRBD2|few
CASSRTSGVHNEQFF
TGTGCCAGCAGTCGGACTAGCGGGGTGCACAATGAGCAGTTCTTC
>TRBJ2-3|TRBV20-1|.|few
CSARDRYSTDTQYF
TGCAGTGCTAGAGATCGTTATAGCACAGATACGCAGTATTTT
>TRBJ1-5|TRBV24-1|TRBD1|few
CATSDRVRDQPQHF
TGTGCCACCTCAGACAGGGTAAGGGATCAGCCCCAGCATTTT
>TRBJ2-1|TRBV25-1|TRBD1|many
CASSDSGGFYNEQFF
TGTGCCAGCAGTGATTCAGGGGGATTCTACAATGAGCAGTTCTTC
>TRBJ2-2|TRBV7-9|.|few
CASSLHGDSTGELFF
TGTGCCAGCAGCTTACATGGGGACTCAACCGGGGAGCTGTTTTTT
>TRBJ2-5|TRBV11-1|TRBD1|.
CASSLSGTVFRETQYF
TGTGCCAGCAGCTTATCGGGGACAGTATTTCGAGAGACCCAGTACTTC
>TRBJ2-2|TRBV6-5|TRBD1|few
CASINYRGGNGELFF
TGTGCCAGCATTAATTACAGGGGTGGGAACGGGGAGCTGTTTTTT
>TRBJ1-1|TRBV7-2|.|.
CASSSWGGRNTEAFF
TGTGCCAGCAGCTCCTGGGGGGGTAGGAACACTGAAGCTTTCTTT
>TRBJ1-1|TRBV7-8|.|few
CASSPGTLGMDTEAFF
TGTGCCAGCAGCCCGGGGACCCTAGGTATGGACACTGAAGCTTTCTTT
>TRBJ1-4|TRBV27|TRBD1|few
CASSWTGLGEKLFF
TGTGCCAGCAGTTGGACAGGGTTGGGTGAAAAACTGTTTTTT
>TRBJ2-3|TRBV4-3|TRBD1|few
CASSQVENRGLGTDTQYF
TGCGCCAGCAGCCAAGTAGAAAACAGGGGGCTAGGCACAGATACGCAGTATTTT
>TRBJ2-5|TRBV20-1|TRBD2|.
CSARRLAGRLETQYF
TGCAGTGCTAGAAGACTAGCGGGAAGGTTGGAGACCCAGTACTTC
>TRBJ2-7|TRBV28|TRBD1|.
CASSLGQGLPYEQYF
TGTGCCAGCAGTTTAGGACAGGGGTTACCCTACGAGCAGTACTTC
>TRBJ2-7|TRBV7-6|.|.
CASSLASAEQYF
TGTGCCAGCAGCTTAGCTTCGGCCGAGCAGTACTTC
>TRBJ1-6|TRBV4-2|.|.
CASSQAMLNNSPLHF
TGTGCCAGCAGCCAAGCGATGCTCAATAATTCACCCCTCCACTTT
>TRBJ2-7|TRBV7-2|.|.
CASSLTISSYEQYF
TGTGCCAGCAGCTTAACTATAAGCTCCTACGAGCAGTACTTC
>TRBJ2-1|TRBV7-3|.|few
CASSLAGDIYNEQFF
TGTGCCAGCAGCTTGGCAGGAGACATCTACAATGAGCAGTTCTTC
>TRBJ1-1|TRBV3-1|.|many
CASRPGGGRTEAFF
TGTGCCAGCAGACCCGGCGGGGGCAGGACTGAAGCTTTCTTT
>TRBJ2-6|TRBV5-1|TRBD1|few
CASSDRGPTDVANVLTF
TGCGCCAGCAGCGACAGGGGGCCGACAGATGTGGCCAACGTCCTGACTTTC
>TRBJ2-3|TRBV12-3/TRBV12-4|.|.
CASSSSLGFTDTQYF
TGTGCCAGCAGTTCCTCCCTCGGCTTCACAGATACGCAGTATTTT
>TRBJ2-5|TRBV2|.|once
CASSAGSGRETQYF
TGTGCCAGCTCCGCAGGGTCTGGACGGGAGACCCAGTACTTC
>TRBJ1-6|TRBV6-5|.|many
CASSYSISGTYNSPLHF
TGTGCCAGCAGTTACTCGATTTCCGGGACATATAATTCACCCCTCCACTTT
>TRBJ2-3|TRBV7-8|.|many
CASSPQAGTDTQYF
TGTGCCAGCAGCCCCCAGGCTGGCACAGATACGCAGTATTTT
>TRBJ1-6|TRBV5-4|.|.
CASSSQTESSYNSPLHF
TGTGCCAGCAGCTCCCAGACAGAGAGCTCCTATAATTCACCCCTCCACTTT
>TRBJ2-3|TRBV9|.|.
CASSVSTRTDTQYF
TGTGCCAGCAGCGTTTCTACTCGCACAGATACGCAGTATTTT
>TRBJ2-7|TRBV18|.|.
CASSAGWGSNPSSYEQYF
TGTGCCAGCTCAGCTGGTTGGGGCTCAAACCCGAGCTCCTACGAGCAGTACTTC
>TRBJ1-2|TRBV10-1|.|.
CASSDFTNYGYTF
TGCGCCAGCAGTGATTTCACGAACTATGGCTACACCTTC
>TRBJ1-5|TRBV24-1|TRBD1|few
CATSDNRGGNQPQHF
TGTGCCACCAGTGATAACAGGGGGGGGAATCAGCCCCAGCATTTT
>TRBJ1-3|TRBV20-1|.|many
CSARDRYPSGNTIYF
TGCAGTGCTAGAGATCGGTATCCCTCTGGAAACACCATATATTTT
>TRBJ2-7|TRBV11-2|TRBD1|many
CASSPNRGRGPPYEQYF
TGTGCCAGCAGTCCAAATAGGGGCAGGGGGCCCCCCTACGAGCAGTACTTC
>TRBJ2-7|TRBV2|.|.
CASSESPGALEQYF
TGTGCCAGCAGTGAGTCCCCCGGCGCCCTCGAGCAGTACTTC
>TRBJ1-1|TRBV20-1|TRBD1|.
CSATDRASTEAFF
TGCAGTGCCACGGACAGGGCGAGCACTGAAGCTTTCTTT
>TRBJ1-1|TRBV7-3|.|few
CASRADSKNTEAFF
TGTGCCAGCAGGGCCGACAGCAAGAACACTGAAGCTTTCTTT
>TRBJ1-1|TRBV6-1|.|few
CASSPRAGLGDTEAFF
TGTGCCAGCAGTCCCCGGGCCGGCCTGGGGGACACTGAAGCTTTCTTT
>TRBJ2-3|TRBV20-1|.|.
CSAPRHTDTQYF
TGCAGTGCTCCTCGACACACAGATACGCAGTATTTT
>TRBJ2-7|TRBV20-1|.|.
CSARKRTTSYEQYF
TGCAGTGCTAGGAAACGCACGACCTCCTACGAGCAGTACTTC
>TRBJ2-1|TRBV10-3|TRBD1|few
CAISGQGVSSYNEQFF
TGTGCCATCAGTGGACAGGGTGTGAGCTCCTACAATGAGCAGTTCTTC
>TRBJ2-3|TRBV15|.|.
CATSRGSSTDTQYF
TGTGCCACCAGCCGAGGATCTAGCACAGATACGCAGTATTTT
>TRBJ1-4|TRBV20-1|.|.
CSAPKSGEKLFF
TGCAGTGCTCCCAAGTCGGGGGAAAAACTGTTTTTT
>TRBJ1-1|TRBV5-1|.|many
CASSHQGVNTEAFF
TGCGCCAGCAGTCATCAGGGTGTGAACACTGAAGCTTTCTTT
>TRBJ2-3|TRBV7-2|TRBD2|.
CASSPRRGGGLGQYF
TGTGCCAGCAGCCCTCGGCGGGGGGGGGGCCTTGGGCAGTATTTT
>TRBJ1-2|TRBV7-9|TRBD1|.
CASSSDRAPGYTF
TGTGCCAGCAGCTCTGACAGGGCGCCCGGCTACACCTTC
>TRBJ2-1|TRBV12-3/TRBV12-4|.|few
CASKITERRNEQFF
TGTGCCAGCAAAATCACAGAGCGTAGAAATGAGCAGTTCTTC
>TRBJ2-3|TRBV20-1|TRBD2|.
CSAHTTASGPTDTQYF
TGCAGTGCCCATACTACGGCTAGCGGGCCCACAGATACGCAGTATTTT